This T cell receptor beta chain is from a study of cytomegalovirus exposure and HLA in healthy donors. In the PCR, 60 Vbeta and 13 Jbeta primers were used. Libraries were prepared by immunoSEQ multiplex PCR; TCRdb keeps only in-frame clonotypes and omits some of them. The data show some 51,000 clones, with over 55% seen just once and about a third held by the top ten. Germline loops: CDR1 SGHTA, CDR2 FQGNSA. CDR3 length: 12 amino acids. V was clipped by 2 bases and J by 6 bases, with 5 bases between them. Study findings and constraints: The authors reported that TCR beta sequences could predict HLA-A and HLA-B alleles. These predictions were accurate for most subjects in the first cohort. The Asian-associated ancestry cluster reportedly had fewer N-insertions than the roughly 670-donor mean in a later analysis. About 150 TCR beta chains were listed as cytomegalovirus-associated.

A word on this clone: Its antigen is undetermined.

Sequenced: PBMCs. The genes are TRBV7-2 and TRBJ2-1; D remains unclear. This receptor was taken from a man aged 40-50 years in good health and CMV-seropositive. This chain's CDR3 is CASSLRSNEQFF. As DNA, the CDR3 is TGTGCCAGCAGCTTAAGGAGCAATGAGCAGTTCTTC.